Presented here are 14 T cell receptor beta chains from one specimen sequenced in a study of cytotoxic CD8 clonotypes in ibrutinib-treated CLL. Measured with immunoSEQ multiplex PCR; TCRdb has only the in-frame clones, and not every one. Of roughly 130,000 clones listed, 79% are singletons. Sequences were derived from PBMCs, sampled after 12 months of ibrutinib treatment. The origin of the receptors is a human donor with chronic lymphocytic leukemia.

This clone was recorded only once. The chain combines TRBV4-1 with TRBJ1-4, with D possibly TRBD1 on 6 matching bases. The CDR3 extends over 17 amino acids. The ends were cut back, 4 bases at V and 2 bases at J, with 17 bases in the middle. Germline loops: CDR1 MGHRA, CDR2 YSYEKL. The CDR3 loop is CASSRITTGFTNEKLFF. The CDR3 DNA is TGCGCCAGCAGCCGAATAACCACAGGGTTCACTAATGAAAAACTGTTTTTT.

The genes are TRBV5-1 and TRBJ2-5; 8 nucleotides match TRBD2. The germline V gene has CDR1 SGHRS and CDR2 YFSETQ. V lost 7 bases and J lost 3; bases outside the gene matches: 14. This CDR3 has 16 residues. The CDR3, as DNA: TGCGCCAGCGTCCGGGGGGTAGCGGGAATGGAAGAGACCCAGTACTTC. It is translated as CASVRGVAGMEETQYF.

The V and J genes are TRBV5-6 and TRBJ2-1, with D perhaps matching TRBD1 (6 bases). The CDR3 contains 15 residues. Germline loops: CDR1 SGHDT, CDR2 YYEEEE. V was pared by 2 bases and J by 0 bases, with 9 bases between. CDR3 protein: CASSLTGNSYNEQFF. The CDR3 DNA is TGTGCCAGCAGCTTAACAGGGAACTCCTACAATGAGCAGTTCTTC.

CDR3 DNA sequence: TGTGCCAGCTCACCACCGGCAGATTACTACAATGAGCAGTTCTTC. This sequence encodes CASSPPADYYNEQFF. The chain is built from TRBV18 and TRBJ2-1; D gene uncertain. This CDR3 spans 15 amino acids. The V and J ends lost 0 bases and 3 bases respectively, with 9 bases between them. CDR1 is KGHSH and CDR2 is LQKENI in the germline V gene.

This chain uses TRBV4-3 with TRBJ1-2; D call uncertain. Germline V gene data show CDR1 as LGHNA and CDR2 as YSLEER. Trimming removed 0 bases at V and 4 bases at J, with 9 bases between. The CDR3 loop spans 14 amino acids. The CDR3 reads CASSQDARLYGYTF. CDR3 nucleotides: TGCGCCAGCAGCCAAGATGCCAGGCTCTATGGCTACACCTTC.

This chain joins TRBV11-2 and TRBJ2-1; possibly TRBD1 for D (5 bases). This CDR3 spans 13 amino acids. The germline CDR1 and CDR2 sequences are SGHAT and FQNNGV. With 0 bases removed from V and 9 bases from J, the gap between germline ends came to 9 bases. This chain's CDR3 is CASSLEGVGEQFF. The CDR3 DNA reads TGTGCCAGCAGCTTAGAAGGGGTTGGTGAGCAGTTCTTC.

This chain uses TRBV7-2 with TRBJ1-1; D is uncertain. Germline CDR1 and CDR2: SGHTA and FQGNSA. CDR3 length: 11 residues. Trimming took 4 bases from V and 10 from J, leaving 10 bases between them. The CDR3, as DNA: TGTGCCAGCAGCTCGGGAACGGGAGCTTTCTTT. It encodes CASSSGTGAFF.

CDR3 sequence reads: CASTRSYQETQYF. The CDR3 DNA follows: TGTGCCAGCACCCGGTCGTACCAAGAGACCCAGTACTTC. The chain combines TRBV6-5 with TRBJ2-5; D not resolved. The CDR3 is 13 amino acids. CDR1 and CDR2 (germline): MNHEY, SVGAGI. V was pared by 7 bases and J by 0 bases, with 9 bases between.

V gene TRBV7-2 combines with J gene TRBJ1-4; the D is unclear. CDR3 length: 12 residues. The V end was cut by 2 bases, the J end by 8 bases, with 6 bases between. Germline V gene lookup returns CDR1 SGHTA and CDR2 FQGNSA. The CDR3 sequence: CASSLWREKLFF. The CDR3 DNA is TGTGCCAGCAGCTTATGGCGAGAAAAACTGTTTTTT. The variable domain in full, with the rest retrieved from reference TRBV7-2 and TRBJ1-4, is GAGVSQSPSNKVTEKGKDVELRCDPISGHTALYWYRQSLGQGLEFLIYFQGNSAPDKSGLPSDRFSAERTGGSVSTLTIQRTQQEDSAVYLCASSLWREKLFFGSGTQLSVL.

The chain has TRBV5-4 and TRBJ2-3; TRBD2 matches 11 bases. After removal of 2 bases from V and 5 bases from J, the junction contained 10 bases not matched to a gene. Germline CDR1 is SGHNT and CDR2 is YYREEE (reference sequence). The CDR3 length is 17 residues. CDR3 amino acids: CASSFNPILAGEDTQYF. Here the CDR3 DNA reads TGTGCCAGCAGCTTCAATCCCATACTAGCGGGAGAAGATACGCAGTATTTT.

The V gene is TRBV18, the J gene TRBJ2-5; 7 bases line up with TRBD1. V dropped 6 bases and J dropped 4; count of bases not matched to a gene: 11. This CDR3 has 15 residues. Germline CDR1 KGHSH, CDR2 LQKENI. The CDR3 coding sequence is TGTGCCAGCTCGCCTTCGACAGGGATTGGAGAGACCCAGTACTTC. Its protein product is CASSPSTGIGETQYF.

The chain joins TRBV14 to TRBJ2-5; possibly TRBD1 for D (5 bases). V dropped 0 bases and J dropped 7 bases, with 6 bases sitting between them. CDR1 SGHDN and CDR2 FVKESK come from the germline V gene. The CDR3 spans 12 residues. CDR3 protein: CASSQETVTQYF. The CDR3 region has the DNA TGTGCCAGCAGCCAAGAGACAGTGACCCAGTACTTC.

V gene TRBV10-3 combines with J gene TRBJ2-2; 14 nucleotides agree with TRBD2. The CDR3 spans 16 residues. The germline V gene encodes CDR1 ENHRY and CDR2 SYGVKD. V lost 6 bases, J lost 4 bases, and 4 bases stayed unmatched. The CDR3 region is CAISPTSGRGTGELFF. The DNA of the CDR3 is TGTGCCATCAGCCCGACTAGCGGGAGGGGCACCGGGGAGCTGTTTTTT.

In its sample, this clone was seen a few times. V gene TRBV7-9 combines with J gene TRBJ1-1; the D is unclear. The germline V and J ends were trimmed by 1 base and 11 bases, with 8 bases remaining between them. This CDR3 has 11 amino acids. The germline V gene has CDR1 SEHNR and CDR2 FQNEAQ (reference sequence). CDR3 DNA sequence: TGTGCCAGCAGCTTAGGCCAACGGGCTTTCTTT. Its protein product is CASSLGQRAFF.